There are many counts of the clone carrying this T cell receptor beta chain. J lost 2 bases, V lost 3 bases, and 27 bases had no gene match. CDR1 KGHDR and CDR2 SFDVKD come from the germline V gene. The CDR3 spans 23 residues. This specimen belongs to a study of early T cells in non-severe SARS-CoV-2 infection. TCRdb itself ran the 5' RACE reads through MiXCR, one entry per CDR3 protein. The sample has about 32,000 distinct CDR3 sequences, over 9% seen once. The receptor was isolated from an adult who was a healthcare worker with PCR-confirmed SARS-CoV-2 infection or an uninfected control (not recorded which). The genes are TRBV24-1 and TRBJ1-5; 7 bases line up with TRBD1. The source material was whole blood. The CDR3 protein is CATSDLGQPSLRILVVGNQPQHF. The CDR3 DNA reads TGTGCCACCAGTGATCTGGGACAGCCCAGCTTAAGGATTCTCGTCGTCGGCAATCAGCCCCAGCATTTT.